The entry that follows covers one T cell receptor (beta chain) sequence. Sequenced by immunoSEQ multiplex PCR; TCRdb stores in-frame clones only, minus some. The sample lists about 120,000 clones; over 80% were seen once. The data derive from a study of blood T cell repertoires in COVID-19. Whole-study context: Samples taken during acute and convalescent COVID-19 were collected in the United States, Italy and Spain.

From germline, CDR1 is SGDLS and CDR2 YYNGEE. The CDR3 has 17 amino acids. V lost 0 bases to trimming and J lost 1 base; unmatched junction nucleotides: 6. V is TRBV9 and J is TRBJ2-3; 9 positions match TRBD2. This sequence was found in a man aged 30 to 45 with acute or convalescent COVID-19. The sequencing input was peripheral blood. The CDR3 loop reads CASSVGAGGPRTDTQYF. The CDR3 DNA reads TGTGCCAGCAGCGTAGGGGCGGGGGGGCCTCGCACAGATACGCAGTATTTT. Full variable domain (missing parts from reference TRBV9 and TRBJ2-3): DSGVTQTPKHLITATGQRVTLRCSPRSGDLSVYWYQQSLDQGLQFLIQYYNGEERAKGNILERFSAQQFPDLHSELNLSSLELGDSALYFCASSVGAGGPRTDTQYFGPGTRLTVL.